Presented here are 22 T cell receptor beta chains from one specimen sequenced in a study of T cell repertoires in cytomegalovirus infection. TCRdb recomputed calls from the reads with MiXCR, one row per CDR3 protein. The top ten clones hold around 50% of a sample with about 150,000 distinct CDR3 sequences, more than 25% of them seen once. Antigen specificity for these receptors is unknown. Material: CD8+ T cells from cultured PBMCs, obtained from culture after CMV antigen stimulation. The receptor set was obtained from a human donor in good health (CMV status not recorded). Some clones in this sample may be carry-over from other donors' samples.

For this clonotype: This may arise from a read error, as a much more abundant clone is one base away. This chain links TRBV5-3 with TRBJ2-7; weak D call: TRBD2 (6 bases). TRBV5-3 is given ORF status, its function remaining uncertain. There are 13 residues in the CDR3. Trimming cost V 8 bases and J 7 bases, with 19 bases left between them. CDR3 residues: CASGSGVFEEQYF. In DNA form, the CDR3 reads TGTGCCAGCGGGTCGGGGGTTTTTGAAGAGCAGTACTTC.

This chain uses TRBV28 with TRBJ2-7; 11 positions agree with TRBD1. Germline assignment: CDR1 MDHEN and CDR2 SYDVKM. The CDR3 runs to 12 residues. Trimming at V came to 6 bases and at J to 7 bases, leaving 2 bases not matched to a gene. The CDR3 bases are TGTGCCAGCAGGGGACAGGGGGGAGAGCAGTACTTC. This sequence encodes CASRGQGGEQYF.

This clonotype has more than one count but fewer than ten. J is TRBJ2-2 and V is TRBV6-1; 8 bases fit TRBD1. CDR3 length equals 17 residues. The germline CDR1 and CDR2 sequences are MNHNS and SASEGT. With V trimmed by 6 bases and J by 5 bases, 14 bases remained unmatched. This CDR3 reads CASRDIQGARKTGELFF. The CDR3 nucleotides are TGTGCCAGCAGAGATATCCAGGGGGCGCGTAAAACCGGGGAGCTGTTTTTT.

This rearrangement joins TRBV20-1 to TRBJ2-7; possible D gene TRBD2, 5 bases. Germline V gene sequence: CDR1 DFQATT, CDR2 SNEGSKA (reference sequence). This CDR3 is built from 14 residues. Trimming shortened V by 0 bases and J by 2 bases, and 11 bases separated the two germline ends. Written as DNA, the CDR3 is TGCAGTGCTAGAGATTCAGCGGACCCCTACGAGCAGTACTTC. Its translation: CSARDSADPYEQYF.

The chain links TRBV6-6 to TRBJ2-3; TRBD2 aligns across 10 bases. Trimming removed 3 bases from V and 3 bases from J; junction bases left unmatched: 9. The germline CDR1 and CDR2 sequences are MNHNY and SVGAGI (reference sequence). CDR3 length: 17 residues. CDR3 residues: CASSYRKERGGTDTQYF. For the CDR3, the DNA is TGTGCCAGCAGTTATAGGAAGGAGCGGGGGGGGACAGATACGCAGTATTTT.

In its sample, this clonotype was seen once. The rearrangement links TRBV11-1 to TRBJ2-7, with TRBD2 as a possible D gene (6 bases). Germline-derived CDR1 and CDR2 are SGHAT and FQDESV (reference sequence). This CDR3 spans 15 amino acids. Trimming shortened V by 6 bases and J by 4 bases, and 19 bases separated the two germline ends. The CDR3 DNA is TGTGCCAGCAGTAGCAACCTGGGAGGTCTTTACGAGCAGTACTTC. This codes for CASSSNLGGLYEQYF.

The sample holds many counts of this clonotype. This rearrangement joins TRBV7-8 to TRBJ2-5; D gene uncertain. Looked up from germline, CDR1 is SGHVS and CDR2 is FQNEAQ. CDR3 length: 15 residues. Deletions cut 4 bases from V and 1 base from J, with 13 bases between. Written as DNA, the CDR3 is TGTGCCAGCAGCTCCCTTGGGCAGGTCCAAGAGACCCAGTACTTC. This translates into CASSSLGQVQETQYF. The whole variable domain, filled in from reference TRBV7-8 and TRBJ2-5, reads GAGVSQSPRYKVAKRGQDVALRCDPISGHVSLFWYQQALGQGPEFLTYFQNEAQLDKSGLPSDRFFAERPEGSVSTLKIQRTQQEDSAVYLCASSSLGQVQETQYFGPGTRLLVL.

This clonotype was observed at least ten times. The chain is built from TRBV4-1 and TRBJ2-7, with D perhaps matching TRBD1 or TRBD2 (5 bases each). Between the trimmed V and J ends, which lost 4 bases and 7 bases, there was a span of 11 bases. The CDR3 sequence is 12 residues long. Germline V gene sequence: CDR1 MGHRA, CDR2 YSYEKL. This chain's CDR3 is CASSPTGTEQYF. The CDR3 coding sequence is TGCGCCAGCAGCCCGACTGGGACGGAGCAGTACTTC.

This clonotype was observed a few times. The genes are TRBV7-6 and TRBJ2-1; 10 nucleotides line up with TRBD1. J was trimmed by 4 bases and V by 10 bases; bases with no gene match: 7. Germline CDR1 and CDR2: SGHVS and FNYEAQ. This CDR3 is 14 amino acids long. CDR3 sequence reads: CATRQGAGYNEQFF. Written as DNA, the CDR3 is TGTGCCACCCGACAGGGGGCTGGATACAATGAGCAGTTCTTC.

In its sample, this clonotype was seen a few times. The CDR3 spells CASSLGYSPEAFF. Written as DNA, the CDR3 is TGTGCCAGCAGTTTAGGCTACTCCCCTGAAGCTTTCTTT. The chain couples TRBV12-3 or TRBV12-4 to TRBJ1-1, with D unresolved. The V end was cut by 1 base, the J end by 6 bases, with 9 bases between. The CDR3 is 13 amino acids.

The chain recombines TRBV7-2 with TRBJ2-3, with 14 bases aligning to TRBD2. Per the germline V gene, CDR1 is SGHTA and CDR2 is FQGNSA. The CDR3 consists of 17 residues. Germline trimming cut 5 bases from V and 2 bases from J; bases unmatched to any gene: 6. The CDR3 protein is CASSARLAGGITDTQYF. The CDR3 bases are TGTGCCAGCAGCGCCAGACTAGCGGGGGGGATCACAGATACGCAGTATTTT.

This clonotype was detected ten times or more. The V and J genes are TRBV29-1 and TRBJ2-7; 8 positions agree with TRBD1. The junction had 7 bases not matched to a gene; V was cut back by 7 bases and J by 2 bases. Germline values: CDR1 SQVTM, CDR2 ANQGSEA. The CDR3 is made up of 13 amino acids. CDR3 nucleotides: TGCAGCGCCGAGGACAGGGAGGCCTACGAGCAGTACTTC. It translates to CSAEDREAYEQYF.

This clonotype has ten or more counts. The rearrangement joins TRBV7-2 to TRBJ1-1; TRBD1 matches 8 bases. J was trimmed by 9 bases and V by 3 bases; bases with no gene match: 6. This CDR3 is built from 13 residues. Germline-derived CDR1 and CDR2 are SGHTA and FQGNSA. CDR3 loop: CASSFSGTGKAFF. CDR3 nucleotide sequence: TGTGCCAGCAGCTTTTCCGGGACAGGAAAAGCTTTCTTT. Supplemented by reference TRBV7-2 and TRBJ1-1, the full variable domain reads GAGVSQSPSNKVTEKGKDVELRCDPISGHTALYWYRQSLGQGLEFLIYFQGNSAPDKSGLPSDRFSAERTGGSVSTLTIQRTQQEDSAVYLCASSFSGTGKAFFGQGTRLTVV.

The chain is built from TRBV6-5 and TRBJ2-7; D is possibly TRBD1 (6 bases). Trimming took 4 bases from V and 0 from J, leaving 13 bases between them. Germline assignment: CDR1 MNHEY and CDR2 SVGAGI. The length of the CDR3 is 15 residues. The CDR3 reads CASSSRQESSYEQYF. The CDR3 DNA sequence: TGTGCCAGCAGTTCCAGACAGGAAAGCTCCTACGAGCAGTACTTC.

V gene TRBV28 combines with J gene TRBJ2-5; 8 positions match TRBD1. Germline values: CDR1 MDHEN, CDR2 SYDVKM. The CDR3 sequence is 17 residues long. After removal of 3 bases from V and 1 base from J, the junction contained 10 bases not matched to a gene. The CDR3 nucleotides read TGTGCCAGCAGTTTGACCTACTCGGACAGGGCCCAAGAGACCCAGTACTTC. Translation gives CASSLTYSDRAQETQYF.

This clonotype was counted a few times. The V call is TRBV2, the J call TRBJ1-4; no firm D call. The CDR3 sequence is 16 residues long. CDR1 and CDR2 from the germline V gene are SNHLY and FYNNEI. Deletions cut 4 bases from V and 0 bases from J, with 12 bases between. CDR3 sequence (DNA): TGTGCCAGCAGTGGCCGGGAGGACCCAACTAATGAAAAACTGTTTTTT. This sequence encodes CASSGREDPTNEKLFF.

There are many counts of this clonotype. The genes are TRBV28 and TRBJ1-5; D is undetermined. Trimming pared 4 bases from V and 5 bases from J, leaving 9 bases between. Germline loops: CDR1 MDHEN, CDR2 SYDVKM. CDR3 length: 13 amino acids. CDR3 sequence reads: CASSSPVYQPQHF. In DNA form, the CDR3 reads TGTGCCAGCAGTTCCCCCGTGTATCAGCCCCAGCATTTT.

The gene calls are TRBV13 and TRBJ2-7; D remains unclear. The CDR3 has 13 residues. V was shortened by 4 bases and J by 3 bases, with 10 bases between the two germline ends. Looked up from germline, CDR1 is PRHDT and CDR2 is FYEKMQ (reference sequence). Written as DNA, the CDR3 is TGTGCCAGCAGCTCGGGCAGTGACTACGAGCAGTACTTC. Protein: CASSSGSDYEQYF.

Only a few counts were recorded for this clonotype. The chain employs TRBV7-8 and TRBJ2-5, with 15 nucleotides matching TRBD2. The CDR3 is 18 residues long. Germline lookup yields CDR1 SGHVS and CDR2 FQNEAQ. J lost 2 bases, V lost 5 bases, and 9 bases had no gene match. CDR3 nucleotides: TGTGCCAGCAGCCCCTGGACTAGCGGGGGGGCTGATCAAGAGACCCAGTACTTC. Protein: CASSPWTSGGADQETQYF. The full variable domain, rest sourced from reference TRBV7-8 and TRBJ2-5, is GAGVSQSPRYKVAKRGQDVALRCDPISGHVSLFWYQQALGQGPEFLTYFQNEAQLDKSGLPSDRFFAERPEGSVSTLKIQRTQQEDSAVYLCASSPWTSGGADQETQYFGPGTRLLVL.

This clonotype was detected only a few times. V gene TRBV7-3 combines with J gene TRBJ2-7; D gene uncertain. The CDR3 has 15 residues. Germline-derived CDR1 and CDR2 are SGHTA and FQGTGA. The V end was cut by 5 bases, the J end by 5 bases, with 19 bases between. CDR3 sequence (DNA): TGTGCCAGCAGCACACCGGGCCCAACCCGGGACGAGCAGTACTTC. Translating gives CASSTPGPTRDEQYF.

The chain carries TRBV7-2 and TRBJ1-2; 8 nucleotides match TRBD1. This CDR3 has 13 amino acids. V shed 5 bases and J 4 bases; nucleotides not matched to a gene: 3. Germline V lookup: CDR1 SGHTA, CDR2 FQGNSA. The CDR3 loop reads CASSPDRGYGYTF. Here the CDR3 DNA reads TGTGCCAGCAGCCCCGACAGGGGCTATGGCTACACCTTC.

This clonotype showed up just a few times. CDR3 region: CASSSTSGGAHNEQFF. CDR3 nucleotide sequence: TGTGCCAGCAGCTCGACTAGCGGGGGGGCTCACAATGAGCAGTTCTTC. The V call is TRBV7-9, the J call TRBJ2-1; 14 bases agree with TRBD2. V was clipped by 4 bases and J by 5 bases; unmatched bases: 4. The CDR3 extends over 16 amino acids. From germline, CDR1 is SEHNR and CDR2 FQNEAQ (reference sequence).